This entry lists 2 T cell receptor beta chains sequenced from one sample in a study of identical twins. One entry per CDR3 protein results from TCRdb running MiXCR on the 5' RACE reads. The table records some 1,600,000 distinct CDR3 sequences, less than 35% of them present only once. Material: cord blood. The receptor source for this set is a newborn girl in good health.

The chain recombines TRBV27 with TRBJ1-1; the D gene is possibly TRBD1 (6 bases). V lost 3 bases and J 0 bases, leaving 11 bases between the germline ends. CDR3 length: 15 residues. Germline CDR1 and CDR2: MNHEY and SMNVEV (reference sequence). CDR3 nucleotides: TGTGCCAGCAGTTTCCTCGGGGGCATGAACACTGAAGCTTTCTTT. Translation gives CASSFLGGMNTEAFF.

V is TRBV6-1 and J is TRBJ1-1, with unresolved D. The CDR3 sequence is 15 residues long. The V gene's germline CDR1 is MNHNS and CDR2 SASEGT. The V end was cut by 7 bases, the J end by 0 bases, with 15 bases between. CDR3 amino acids: CASKEGGRLNTEAFF. Here the CDR3 DNA reads TGTGCCAGCAAAGAAGGAGGGAGATTGAACACTGAAGCTTTCTTT.